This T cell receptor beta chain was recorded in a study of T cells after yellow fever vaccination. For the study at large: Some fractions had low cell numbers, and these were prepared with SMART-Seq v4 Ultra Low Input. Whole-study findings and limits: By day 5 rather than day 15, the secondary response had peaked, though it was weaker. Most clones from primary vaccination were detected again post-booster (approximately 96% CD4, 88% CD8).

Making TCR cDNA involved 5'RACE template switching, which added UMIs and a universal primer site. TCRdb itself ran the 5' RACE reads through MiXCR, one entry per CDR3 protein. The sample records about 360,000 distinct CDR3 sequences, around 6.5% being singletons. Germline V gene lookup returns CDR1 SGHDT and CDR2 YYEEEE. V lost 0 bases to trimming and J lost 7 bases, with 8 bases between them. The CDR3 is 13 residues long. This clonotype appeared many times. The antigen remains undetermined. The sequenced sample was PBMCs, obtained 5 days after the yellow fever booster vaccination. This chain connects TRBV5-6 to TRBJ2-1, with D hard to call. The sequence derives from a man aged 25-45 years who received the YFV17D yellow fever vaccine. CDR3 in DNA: TGTGCCAGCAGCTTGGGGAGAAGGAATGAGCAGTTCTTC. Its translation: CASSLGRRNEQFF.